This TCR beta chain was captured in a study of OX40 agonist ivuxolimab in advanced cancers. Background on the study: Patients received the agonistic anti-OX40 (CD134) antibody ivuxolimab. Three patients had partial responses: one hepatocellular carcinoma, two cutaneous melanoma. Study-level findings and limits: Dose levels from 0.1 to 3.0 mg/kg saw CD4+ and CD8+ blood T cells expand clonally by week 6.

CDR1 and CDR2 (germline): SNHLY, FYNNEI. The CDR3 is 14 residues long. The germline V and J ends were trimmed by 4 bases and 6 bases, with 16 bases remaining between them. Details on this clone: Its antigen is not identified.

Profiling relied on immunoSEQ multiplex PCR, and the TCRdb table lists in-frame clones only, not all of them. The data show fewer than 90,000 clones, with roughly 86% seen just once and around 2.5% held by the top ten. This TCR came from an adult with an advanced solid tumor such as melanoma, head and neck, liver or kidney cancer. Sequencing was performed on CD4+ or CD8+ T cells sorted from blood, taken in a trial of the OX40 agonist ivuxolimab. J is TRBJ2-7 and V is TRBV2; D perhaps matches TRBD1 (5 bases). The CDR3 nucleotides read TGTGCCAGCAGTGGACAGACTTTGACGGGCGAGCAGTACTTC. It translates to CASSGQTLTGEQYF.